This TCR beta chain was captured by sequencing in a study of blood T cell repertoires in COVID-19. Background on the study: COVID-19 samples, acute and convalescent, were from the United States, Italy and Spain. T cells, B-cell-depleted T cells, or PBMCs provided the cDNA or gDNA that served as material.

Authors' methods: From reference gene primer amplification, estimates of nucleated cell counts were derived. Assay used: immunoSEQ multiplex PCR; TCRdb lists only in-frame clones, some missing. For V, J and clone size, that table is used; D and trimming come from the DNA. The table has about 120,000 clones, roughly four fifths seen once. CDR3 length: 14 residues. CDR1 and CDR2 from the germline V gene are MNHEY and SMNVEV (reference sequence). Trimming cost V 3 bases and J 5 bases, with 13 bases left between them. The J gene is TRBJ1-1, the V gene TRBV27, with D possibly TRBD1 on 6 matching bases. Material for sequencing was peripheral blood. The receptor was isolated from a man aged 60 to 75 with acute or convalescent COVID-19. CDR3 sequence reads: CASSLSGVGTEAFF. The CDR3 bases are TGTGCCAGCAGTTTGTCAGGGGTGGGAACTGAAGCTTTCTTT.